This TCR beta chain was profiled in a study of blood T cell repertoires in COVID-19. Across the study: Some COVID-19 samples were acute and others convalescent; all came from the United States, Italy and Spain. PBMCs, B-cell-depleted T cells, or T cells provided the cDNA or gDNA that made up the material.

The CDR3 is made up of 13 amino acids. V gave up 6 bases and J gave up 8 bases, with 13 bases separating them. Germline CDR1 is SGHAT and CDR2 is FQNNGV. In the authors' workflow: Scientists estimated how many nucleated cells there were by amplifying reference gene primers. The data were produced by immunoSEQ multiplex PCR, yet TCRdb's version contains in-frame clones alone and is incomplete. V and J calls and clone size follow that table, whereas D and trimming were derived from the DNA. The sample comprises nearly 95,000 clones, about 80% of which are singletons, and less than 20% rests with the top ten.

The sequenced sample was peripheral blood. This TCR came from a human donor in a cohort sampled during active COVID-19. The chain carries TRBV11-2 and TRBJ1-4; D may be TRBD1 (6 bases). CDR3 in DNA: TGTGCCAGCAGTCGACAGGTTGAAGAAAAACTGTTTTTT. Protein product: CASSRQVEEKLFF.